This note documents a single TCR beta chain sequence. This entry belongs to a study of shared T cell receptors in the human thymus. Germline V gene data show CDR1 as LGHNA and CDR2 as YSLEER. The CDR3 is 15 residues long. Trimming at V came to 3 bases and at J to 6 bases, leaving 4 bases not matched to a gene. Sequencing was performed with immunoSEQ multiplex PCR; in TCRdb, only in-frame clones are kept and a portion is missing. The sample has 500,000 to 750,000 clones, over 75% seen once. The same specimen was also included in a second study, on human thymus T cells. That study adds: Each of the donors was a healthy Finnish infant who was undergoing open corrective cardiac surgery for congenital heart defects. Thymic resections from corrective heart surgery supplied the tissue.

The V gene is TRBV4-3, the J gene TRBJ2-1, with 11 bases lining up with TRBD2. The specimen was thymocytes. This TCR derives from a boy under two years old with a congenital heart defect. The CDR3 sequence: CASSHRLAGPNEQFF. CDR3 coding DNA: TGCGCCAGCAGCCACAGACTAGCGGGGCCCAATGAGCAGTTCTTC.